This is a list of T cell receptor beta chains from one sample in a study of early T cells in non-severe SARS-CoV-2 infection. TCRdb reanalysed the 5' RACE reads using MiXCR and keeps one entry per CDR3 protein. The repertoire holds 90,000 to 120,000 distinct CDR3 sequences, with around an eighth as singletons. The specimen was whole blood. The source is an adult who was a healthcare worker with PCR-confirmed SARS-CoV-2 infection or an uninfected control (not recorded which). CDR3s leave out the opening cysteine and the closing phenylalanine or tryptophan.

J gene	V gene	CDR3 protein
TRBJ2-5	TRBV15	ATSRDLHRLAGSGRDETQY
TRBJ1-3	TRBV7-3	ASSPMAGNTIY
TRBJ2-7	TRBV19	ASSDRETTYEQY
TRBJ2-2	TRBV20-1	SASTGGNTGELF
TRBJ2-3	TRBV18	ASSPGGKADTDTQY
TRBJ2-7	TRBV3-1	ASSQGRPGSYEQY
TRBJ1-3	TRBV12-3/TRBV12-4	ASSLDRVSGNTIY
TRBJ2-1	TRBV3-1	ASSQEGLAPGEQF
TRBJ1-3	TRBV11-2	ASSLLSAASGNTIY
TRBJ1-4	TRBV28	AGSLRQGIREKLF
TRBJ1-1	TRBV5-1	ASSSGQGAYHEAF
TRBJ2-5	TRBV20-1	SVAPLGTFQETQY
TRBJ2-2	TRBV14	ASSQVPGAITGELF
TRBJ1-1	TRBV30	AWSHGSLEAF
TRBJ1-2	TRBV29-1	SAKDRVDYGYT
TRBJ2-5	TRBV30	AWSVYGGVQETQY
TRBJ2-1	TRBV10-3	AISDQREVGKNEQF
TRBJ2-3	TRBV5-1	ASSLAAFTDTDTQY
TRBJ2-7	TRBV5-1	ASSSNTGYGYEQY
TRBJ2-5	TRBV5-5	ASSLVVTQY
TRBJ1-2	TRBV29-1	SVDTGQGYYGYT
TRBJ2-7	TRBV5-5	ASSLLAAVSYEQY
TRBJ2-1	TRBV7-6	ASSPPPGAFNEQF
TRBJ2-7	TRBV11-2	ASSPRTSGYEQY
TRBJ2-1	TRBV7-2	ASSSRLLSPDEQF
TRBJ1-3	TRBV30	AWTQGTGNTIY
TRBJ2-1	TRBV14	ASSHRTAYNEQF
TRBJ1-1	TRBV27	ASSYRMNTEAF
TRBJ1-2	TRBV2	ASSPRILET
TRBJ2-7	TRBV28	AIRSTGPYEQY
TRBJ1-2	TRBV27	ASSLSRWSPYGYT
TRBJ2-3	TRBV5-4	ASSFGGLSTDTQY
TRBJ1-2	TRBV29-1	SVDQGEANYGYT
TRBJ2-3	TRBV11-3	ASSLDLAAQY
TRBJ1-1	TRBV7-9	ASSLAKDAGTEAF
TRBJ2-6	TRBV5-5	ASSAWTRPIPLSGANVLT
TRBJ2-5	TRBV29-1	SVEEGPLAETQY
TRBJ2-7	TRBV9	ASSGNSYEQY
TRBJ1-4	TRBV20-1	SAMGSGQANEKLF
TRBJ2-4	TRBV24-1	ATSDAGAKNIQY
TRBJ2-3	TRBV20-1	SAQTMGTSWSGRSTQY
TRBJ2-2	TRBV10-3	AISGDPNRGDTGELF
TRBJ2-2	TRBV6-1	ASSESGRNGGELF
TRBJ2-4	TRBV11-2	ASSSMEKNIQY
TRBJ2-3	TRBV30	AWSVRSDTQY
TRBJ2-1	TRBV29-1	SASGPYNEQF
TRBJ2-3	TRBV11-2	ASSFVWFPGGGLNTQY
TRBJ2-7	TRBV7-9	ASSLPQREGTYEQY
TRBJ2-1	TRBV29-1	SAQGRGPYNEQF
TRBJ2-2	TRBV9	ASKSGTLNTGELF
TRBJ2-5	TRBV6-5	ASSLWGETQY
TRBJ1-5	TRBV24-1	ATSDTRTGNQPQH
TRBJ2-6	TRBV11-3	ASNSGGSGANVLT
TRBJ1-2	TRBV6-5	ASTRDRAGGGYT
TRBJ2-1	TRBV3-1	ASSPTGAVRDEQF
TRBJ2-1	TRBV11-2	ASSPVDSSYEQF
TRBJ2-2	TRBV15	ATSRMDAVDTGELF
TRBJ2-2	TRBV19	ASSGLAGSTGELF
TRBJ1-1	TRBV5-1	ASSLGLGDEAF
TRBJ2-7	TRBV20-1	SAWTGEQY